This is a list of T cell receptor beta chains from one sample in a study of T-cell memory formation after mild COVID-19. TCRdb independently ran MiXCR on the 5' RACE reads; one entry per CDR3 protein. The repertoire holds hundreds of thousands of distinct CDR3 sequences, with around 28% as singletons. Specimen: PBMCs or a T cell subset sorted from them (not recorded which). The source is an adult woman who had mild COVID-19 (a few samples of this study predate the infection). Cell type and time point are not known. CDR3s include the opening cysteine and the closing phenylalanine or tryptophan. Each record gives: clone size, J gene, D gene, V gene, CDR3 DNA, CDR3 protein. The D gene is left open where the match is weak. The listing skips clone size in some rows; elsewhere it reads once, few, many or a size class.

>few|TRBJ2-1|.|TRBV24-1
TGTGCCACCAGCGGACCGGGACTCAATGAGCAGTTCTTC
CATSGPGLNEQFF
>.|TRBJ1-2|.|TRBV7-9
TGTGCCAGCAGCTTAGTGGCCAGTAACTATGGCTACACCTTC
CASSLVASNYGYTF
>few|TRBJ2-5|TRBD2|TRBV7-9
TGTGCCAGCAGCTTAGGGTCGGGAGGATCGGAGACCCAGTACTTC
CASSLGSGGSETQYF
>.|TRBJ1-2|.|TRBV29-1
TGCAGCGTTGAGGCAGCCAACTATGGCTACACCTTC
CSVEAANYGYTF
>few|TRBJ1-1|.|TRBV7-9
TGTGCCAGCAGCCTTCAGGGGTACACTGAAGCTTTCTTT
CASSLQGYTEAFF
>.|TRBJ1-2|.|TRBV9
TGTGCCAGCAGCGCTCTCCCCCCCGGGGCCGACTATGGCTACACCTTC
CASSALPPGADYGYTF
>.|TRBJ1-2|.|TRBV4-1
TGCGCCAGCAGCCAAGATTCGGCAGGGGACTATGGCTACACCTTC
CASSQDSAGDYGYTF
>many|TRBJ2-5|.|TRBV7-9
TGTGCCAGCAGCTACCCGTTGGGGGGGCGAGAGACCCAGTACTTC
CASSYPLGGRETQYF
>many|TRBJ2-7|TRBD1|TRBV24-1
TGTGCCACCAGTGATGGACAGGGAGAGCAGTACTTC
CATSDGQGEQYF
>few|TRBJ1-2|TRBD1|TRBV5-1
TGCGCCAGCAGCTCGGGACAGGTGGGCCCCTATGGCTACACCTTC
CASSSGQVGPYGYTF
>.|TRBJ2-7|TRBD1|TRBV9
TGTGCCAGCAGCGTAGCGGGGACAGGGATCTACGAGCAGTACTTC
CASSVAGTGIYEQYF
>.|TRBJ2-3|TRBD1|TRBV7-9
TGTGCCAGCAGCTTGGGTCCTGGGACAGGGGGCGCGGGACTCCCGGCACCCACGCAGTATTTT
CASSLGPGTGGAGLPAPTQYF
>few|TRBJ2-7|TRBD1|TRBV20-1
TGCAGTGCTAGAGGGAGGGGACAGGGCTACGAGCAGTACTTC
CSARGRGQGYEQYF
>.|TRBJ1-3|.|TRBV2
TGTGCCAGCAGTGTAAGGACCTCTGGAAACACCATATATTTT
CASSVRTSGNTIYF
>.|TRBJ1-5|.|TRBV19
TGTGCCAGTAGTATAGGCGTACAGGAGCCCCAGCATTTT
CASSIGVQEPQHF
>few|TRBJ1-1|TRBD1|TRBV5-1
TGCGCCAGCAGCACGGGGTCAGGGGGCACTGAAGCTTTCTTT
CASSTGSGGTEAFF
>.|TRBJ2-7|.|TRBV9
TGTGCCAGCAGCGTAGGGAAAGGGGACGAGCAGTACTTC
CASSVGKGDEQYF
>once|TRBJ2-5|.|TRBV30
TGTGCCTGGTACGGGCCGGGTCAAGAGACCCAGTACTTC
CAWYGPGQETQYF
>.|TRBJ2-1|TRBD2|TRBV7-3
TGTGCCAGCAGCTCGACCGGGACTAGTGGCAATGAGCAGTTCTTC
CASSSTGTSGNEQFF
>few|TRBJ2-7|TRBD1|TRBV4-2
TGTGCCAGCAGCCAAGAGTGGTCGGGACAGGGGATTTACGAGCAGTACTTC
CASSQEWSGQGIYEQYF
>.|TRBJ1-2|.|TRBV7-2
TGTGCCAGCAGTACCGGGACCTCCCTGCTCCCTCCTTATGGCTACACCTTC
CASSTGTSLLPPYGYTF
>few|TRBJ1-2|.|TRBV3-1
TGTGCCAGCAGACAGGCCGGGCGGGGATATGGCTACACCTTC
CASRQAGRGYGYTF
>.|TRBJ2-1|.|TRBV2
TGTGCCAGCAGGGTCCAGGTATACCGCGAGCAGTTCTTC
CASRVQVYREQFF
>.|TRBJ1-2|.|TRBV5-1
TGCGCCAGCAGCTTGGTCCCGGACTATGGCTACACCTTC
CASSLVPDYGYTF
>many|TRBJ2-7|.|TRBV5-1
TGCGCCAGCAGCACCGGGACGGGCTACGAGCAGTACTTC
CASSTGTGYEQYF
>.|TRBJ2-1|TRBD2|TRBV12-3/TRBV12-4
TGTGCCAGCAGTTCCCACCCGGGACTAGAAAATGAGCAGTTCTTC
CASSSHPGLENEQFF
>.|TRBJ2-7|.|TRBV10-3
TGTGCCATCAGTGAGGGATTTATGGGCTACGAGCAGTACTTC
CAISEGFMGYEQYF
>many|TRBJ1-1|.|TRBV20-1
TGCAGTGCTCTGGGGCAGACGTGGATGAACACTGAAGCTTTCTTT
CSALGQTWMNTEAFF
>.|TRBJ2-1|.|TRBV28
TGTGCCAGCCGTCCTCGGAATGAGCAGTTCTTC
CASRPRNEQFF
>.|TRBJ2-3|.|TRBV25-1
TGTGCCAGCAGTGAAGTGGCGGGGGCTAGCACAGATACGCAGTATTTT
CASSEVAGASTDTQYF
>.|TRBJ2-7|.|TRBV6-5
TGTGCCAGCAGCGCTTCCGTTGGGCCCTACGAGCAGTACTTC
CASSASVGPYEQYF
>once|TRBJ1-1|.|TRBV5-4
TGTGCCAGCAGCTGGGACATCGGGAACACTGAAGCTTTCTTT
CASSWDIGNTEAFF
>few|TRBJ2-5|TRBD1|TRBV7-3
TGTGCCAGCAGCGGGACAGGGGTGGAGACCCAGTACTTC
CASSGTGVETQYF
>few|TRBJ2-4|TRBD1|TRBV12-3/TRBV12-4
TGTGCCAGCAGTTTGGGGGACAGGGCGAAAAACATTCAGTACTTC
CASSLGDRAKNIQYF
>few|TRBJ2-7|.|TRBV20-1
TGCAGTGCTATGTCCGGGCAGGGAGGGTACTTC
CSAMSGQGGYF
>.|TRBJ2-7|TRBD1|TRBV6-5
TGTGCCAGCAGTTACTCGATAGGGGGCGGCGAGCAGTACTTC
CASSYSIGGGEQYF
>.|TRBJ2-7|TRBD1|TRBV29-1
TGCAGCGTTGCGGCAGGGGGCGAGCAGTACTTC
CSVAAGGEQYF
>.|TRBJ2-3|TRBD2|TRBV28
TGTGCCAGCAGCTCCGGGGGCGGGAGGGCAGATACGCAGTATTTT
CASSSGGGRADTQYF
>few|TRBJ1-1|TRBD1|TRBV5-1
TGCGCCAGCAGCTTAACAGGGGGAGCAAGCACTGAAGCTTTCTTT
CASSLTGGASTEAFF
>few|TRBJ2-1|TRBD2|TRBV6-2/TRBV6-3
TGTGCCAGCAGACCGACTAGCGGGGGCCAGGGAAGCCATGAGCAGTTCTTC
CASRPTSGGQGSHEQFF
>.|TRBJ2-1|TRBD2|TRBV15
TGTGCCACCAGCAGAGGGTCGCTAGCGGCCTACAATGAGCAGTTCTTC
CATSRGSLAAYNEQFF
>few|TRBJ1-1|.|TRBV4-1
TGCGCCAGCAGCCAAGACGGGATTGGGACTGAAGCTTTCTTT
CASSQDGIGTEAFF
>.|TRBJ1-4|.|TRBV5-1
TGCGCCAGCAGCCTCAGGGTTAATGAAAAACTGTTTTTT
CASSLRVNEKLFF
>few|TRBJ2-1|.|TRBV19
TGTGCCAGCAAAAGAGAATACTCCTACAATGAGCAGTTCTTC
CASKREYSYNEQFF
>few|TRBJ2-5|.|TRBV3-1
TGTGCCAGCAGCCAATCTAGGAGGGGAGAGACCCAGTACTTC
CASSQSRRGETQYF
>.|TRBJ1-3|.|TRBV12-3/TRBV12-4
TGTGCCAGCACCCCCATCGGAGGAAACACCATATATTTT
CASTPIGGNTIYF
>.|TRBJ1-6|.|TRBV6-5
TGTGCCAGCAGCCCCAGACAACCTAATTCACCCCTCCACTTT
CASSPRQPNSPLHF
>few|TRBJ2-1|.|TRBV11-2
TGTGCCAGCAGCTTAGATTATTACGGGGCCCTCTCCTACAATGAGCAGTTCTTC
CASSLDYYGALSYNEQFF
>few|TRBJ1-2|TRBD1|TRBV5-5
TGTGCCAGCCGCTCCCCCGCGCTCGGGACAGCCAACTATGGCTACACCTTC
CASRSPALGTANYGYTF
>.|TRBJ2-7|.|TRBV20-1
TGCAGTGCTAGAGGGGAAACCTACGAGCAGTACTTC
CSARGETYEQYF
>.|TRBJ2-1|.|TRBV7-9
TGTGCCAGCAGCTTCCCAGGGAATGAGCAGTTCTTC
CASSFPGNEQFF
>few|TRBJ2-2|.|TRBV3-1
TGTGCCAGCAGCCAAGGATCGAGGACAGTCGGGGAGCTGTTTTTT
CASSQGSRTVGELFF
>.|TRBJ2-1|TRBD2|TRBV5-4
TGTGCCAGCAGCTTGAACGCGGGAGCCCGATCCTACAATGAGCAGTTCTTC
CASSLNAGARSYNEQFF
>.|TRBJ2-7|.|TRBV12-3/TRBV12-4
TGTGCCAGCAGTCTACACGGACAGTTTTACGAGCAGTACTTC
CASSLHGQFYEQYF
>.|TRBJ1-2|TRBD1|TRBV18
TGTGCCAGCTCACCGACCCAGGGGGACTATGGCTACACCTTC
CASSPTQGDYGYTF
>few|TRBJ2-4|TRBD1|TRBV6-5
TGTGCCAGCAGCGCCGGACAGGGGAAAAACATTCAGTACTTC
CASSAGQGKNIQYF
>few|TRBJ1-5|.|TRBV2
TGTGCCAGCAGTGAAATAGGGGGCAATCAGCCCCAGCATTTT
CASSEIGGNQPQHF